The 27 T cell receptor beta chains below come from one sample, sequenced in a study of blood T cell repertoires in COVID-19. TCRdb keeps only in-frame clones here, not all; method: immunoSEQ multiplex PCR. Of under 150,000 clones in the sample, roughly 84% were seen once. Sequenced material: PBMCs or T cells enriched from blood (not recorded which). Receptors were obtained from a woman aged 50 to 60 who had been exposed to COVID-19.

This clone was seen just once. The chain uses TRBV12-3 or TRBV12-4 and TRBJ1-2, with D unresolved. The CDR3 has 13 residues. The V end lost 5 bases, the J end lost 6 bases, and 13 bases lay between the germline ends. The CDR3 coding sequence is TGTGCCAGCAGTCACGGTGGGAGGGATGGCTACACCTTC. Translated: CASSHGGRDGYTF.

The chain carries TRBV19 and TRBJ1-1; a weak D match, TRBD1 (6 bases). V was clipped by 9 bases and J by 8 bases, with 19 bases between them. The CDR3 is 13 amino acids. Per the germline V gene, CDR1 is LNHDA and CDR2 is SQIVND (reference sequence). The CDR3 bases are TGTGCCAGCCACTCTACAGACAGGTTAGAAGCTTTCTTT. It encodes CASHSTDRLEAFF.

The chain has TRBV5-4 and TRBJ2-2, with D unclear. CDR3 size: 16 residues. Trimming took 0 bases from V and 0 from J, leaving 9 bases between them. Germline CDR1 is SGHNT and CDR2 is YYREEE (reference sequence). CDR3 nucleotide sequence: TGTGCCAGCAGCTTGGTGGTCAGGACGAACACCGGGGAGCTGTTTTTT. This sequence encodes CASSLVVRTNTGELFF. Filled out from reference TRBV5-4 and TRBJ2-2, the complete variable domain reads ETGVTQSPTHLIKTRGQQVTLRCSSQSGHNTVSWYQQALGQGPQFIFQYYREEENGRGNFPPRFSGLQFPNYSSELNVNALELDDSALYLCASSLVVRTNTGELFFGEGSRLTVL.

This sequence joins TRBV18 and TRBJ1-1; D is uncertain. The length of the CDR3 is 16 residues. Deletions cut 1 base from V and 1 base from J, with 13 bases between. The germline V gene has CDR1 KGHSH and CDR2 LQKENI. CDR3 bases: TGTGCCAGCTCACCACAAGAGGTCACTACGAACACTGAAGCTTTCTTT. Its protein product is CASSPQEVTTNTEAFF.

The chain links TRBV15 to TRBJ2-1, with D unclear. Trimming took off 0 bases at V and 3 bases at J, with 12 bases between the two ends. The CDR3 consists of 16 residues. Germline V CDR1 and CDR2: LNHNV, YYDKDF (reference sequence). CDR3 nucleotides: TGTGCCACCAGCAGAGACATACAGAGAATCTACAATGAGCAGTTCTTC. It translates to CATSRDIQRIYNEQFF.

The CDR3 protein is CASSRDSSSNQPQHF. CDR3 DNA: TGTGCCAGCAGTCGGGACAGCAGTAGCAATCAGCCCCAGCATTTT. This chain joins TRBV6-2 or TRBV6-3 and TRBJ1-5; 7 bases agree with TRBD1. With V trimmed by 5 bases and J by 0 bases, 4 bases remained unmatched. The CDR3 is 15 residues long. CDR1 is MNHEY, CDR2 SVGEGT, per germline.

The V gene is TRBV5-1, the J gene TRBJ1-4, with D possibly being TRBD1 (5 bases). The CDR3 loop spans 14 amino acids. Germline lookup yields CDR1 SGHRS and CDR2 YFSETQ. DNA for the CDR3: TGCGCACGGGAGGGGCGAACAACTAATGAAAAACTGTTTTTT. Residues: CAREGRTTNEKLFF.

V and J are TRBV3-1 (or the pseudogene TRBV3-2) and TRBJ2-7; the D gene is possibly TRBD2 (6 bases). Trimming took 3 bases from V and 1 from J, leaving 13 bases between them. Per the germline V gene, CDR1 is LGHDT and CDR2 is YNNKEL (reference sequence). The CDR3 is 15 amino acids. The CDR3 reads CASSQAGTPSYEQYF. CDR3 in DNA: TGTGCCAGCAGCCAGGCTGGGACTCCGTCCTACGAGCAGTACTTC.

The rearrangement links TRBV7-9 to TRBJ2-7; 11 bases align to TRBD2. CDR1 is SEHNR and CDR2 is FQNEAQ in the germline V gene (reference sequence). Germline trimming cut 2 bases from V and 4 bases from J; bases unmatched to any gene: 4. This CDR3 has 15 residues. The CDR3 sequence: CASSLSSGRVYEQYF. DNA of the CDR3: TGTGCCAGCAGCTTAAGTAGCGGGAGGGTTTACGAGCAGTACTTC.

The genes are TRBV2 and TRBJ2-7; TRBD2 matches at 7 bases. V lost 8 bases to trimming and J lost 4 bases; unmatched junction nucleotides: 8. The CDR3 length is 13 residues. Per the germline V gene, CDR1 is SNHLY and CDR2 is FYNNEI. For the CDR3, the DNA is TGTGCCAGCTCTTCTTCGGGGGGTTACGAGCAGTACTTC. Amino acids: CASSSSGGYEQYF.

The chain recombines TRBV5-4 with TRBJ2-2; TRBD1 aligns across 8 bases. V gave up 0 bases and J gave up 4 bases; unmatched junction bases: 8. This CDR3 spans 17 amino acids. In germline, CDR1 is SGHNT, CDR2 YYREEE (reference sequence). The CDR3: CASSLATGVGVTGELFF. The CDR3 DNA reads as TGTGCCAGCAGCTTGGCGACAGGGGTCGGGGTCACCGGGGAGCTGTTTTTT.

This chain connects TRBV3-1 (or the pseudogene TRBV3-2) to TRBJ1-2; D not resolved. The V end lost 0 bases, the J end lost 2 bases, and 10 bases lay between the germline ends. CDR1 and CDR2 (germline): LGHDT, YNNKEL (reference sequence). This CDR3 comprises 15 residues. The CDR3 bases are TGTGCCAGCAGCCAAGAAGCGGGTACCAACTATGGCTACACCTTC. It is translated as CASSQEAGTNYGYTF.

The CDR3 sequence is CSVAPGFSKHYEQYF. The CDR3 region has the DNA TGCAGCGTTGCTCCAGGTTTCTCCAAGCACTACGAGCAGTACTTC. J is TRBJ2-7 and V is TRBV29-1; D unclear. The CDR3 is 15 residues long. Germline values: CDR1 SQVTM, CDR2 ANQGSEA. The ends were cut back, 4 bases at V and 3 bases at J, with 19 bases in the middle.

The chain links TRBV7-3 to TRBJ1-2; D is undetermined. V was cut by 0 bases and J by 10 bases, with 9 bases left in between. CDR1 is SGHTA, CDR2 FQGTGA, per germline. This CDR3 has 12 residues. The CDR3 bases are TGTGCCAGCAGCTTAACCGGCCGGGTCTACACCTTC. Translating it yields CASSLTGRVYTF.

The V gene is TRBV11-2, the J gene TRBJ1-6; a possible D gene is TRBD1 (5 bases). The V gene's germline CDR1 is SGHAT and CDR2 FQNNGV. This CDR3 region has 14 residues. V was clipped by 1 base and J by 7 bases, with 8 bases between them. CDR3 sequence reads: CASSLVAGNSPLHF. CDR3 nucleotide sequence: TGTGCCAGCAGCTTAGTTGCAGGGAATTCACCCCTCCACTTT.

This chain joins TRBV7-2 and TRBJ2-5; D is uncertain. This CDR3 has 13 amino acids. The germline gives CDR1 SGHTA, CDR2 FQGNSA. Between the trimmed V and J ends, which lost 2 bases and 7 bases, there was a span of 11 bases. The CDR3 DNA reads TGTGCCAGCAGCTTAATAGCTGATGGGACCCAGTACTTC. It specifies CASSLIADGTQYF.

The CDR3 spells CASKEVFNYGYTF. CDR3 nucleotide sequence: TGTGCCAGCAAGGAGGTCTTTAACTATGGCTACACCTTC. The rearrangement uses TRBV5-6 and TRBJ1-2; D is undetermined. CDR3 size: 13 residues. CDR1 and CDR2 from the germline V gene are SGHDT and YYEEEE. The V end was cut by 6 bases, the J end by 1 base, with 10 bases between.

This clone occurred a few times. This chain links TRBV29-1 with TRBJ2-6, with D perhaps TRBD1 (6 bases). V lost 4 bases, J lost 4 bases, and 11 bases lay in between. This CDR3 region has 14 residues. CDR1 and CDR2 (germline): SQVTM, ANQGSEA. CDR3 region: CSVGQAAGANVLTF. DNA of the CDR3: TGCAGCGTTGGACAGGCGGCGGGGGCCAACGTCCTGACTTTC. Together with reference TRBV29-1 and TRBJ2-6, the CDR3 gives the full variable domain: SAVISQKPSRDICQRGTSLTIQCQVDSQVTMMFWYRQQPGQSLTLIATANQGSEATYESGFVIDKFPISRPNLTFSTLTVSNMSPEDSSIYLCSVGQAAGANVLTFGAGSRLTVL.

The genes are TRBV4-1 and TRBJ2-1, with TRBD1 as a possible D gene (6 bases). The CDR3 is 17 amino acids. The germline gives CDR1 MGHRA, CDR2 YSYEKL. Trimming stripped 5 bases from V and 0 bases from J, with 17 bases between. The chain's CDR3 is CASSGRMGASSYNEQFF. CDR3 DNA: TGCGCCAGCAGCGGCAGGATGGGGGCGAGCTCCTACAATGAGCAGTTCTTC.

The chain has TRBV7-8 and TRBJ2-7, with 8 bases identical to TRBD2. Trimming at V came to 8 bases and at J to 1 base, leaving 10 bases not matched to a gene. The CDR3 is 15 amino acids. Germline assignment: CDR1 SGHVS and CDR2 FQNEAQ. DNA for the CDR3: TGTGCCAGCGGGGGGGCGGGGGGCGCGTCCTACGAGCAGTACTTC. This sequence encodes CASGGAGGASYEQYF.

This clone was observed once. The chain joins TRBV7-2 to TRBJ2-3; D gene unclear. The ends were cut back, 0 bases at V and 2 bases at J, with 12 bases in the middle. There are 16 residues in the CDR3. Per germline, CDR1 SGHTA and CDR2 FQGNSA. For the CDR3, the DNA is TGTGCCAGCAGCTTAGCGTCCGGGTGGGTCACAGATACGCAGTATTTT. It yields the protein CASSLASGWVTDTQYF.

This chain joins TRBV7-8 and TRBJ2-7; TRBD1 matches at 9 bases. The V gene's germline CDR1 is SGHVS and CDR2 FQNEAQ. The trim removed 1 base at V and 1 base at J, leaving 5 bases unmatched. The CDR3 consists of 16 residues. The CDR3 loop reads CASSLVGTGRSYEQYF. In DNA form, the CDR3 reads TGTGCCAGCAGCTTAGTCGGGACAGGGAGATCCTACGAGCAGTACTTC.

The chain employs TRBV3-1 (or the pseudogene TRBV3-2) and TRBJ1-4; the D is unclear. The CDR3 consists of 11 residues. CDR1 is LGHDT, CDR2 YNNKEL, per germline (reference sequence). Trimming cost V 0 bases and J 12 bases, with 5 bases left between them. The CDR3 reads CASSQEGELFF. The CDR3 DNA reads TGTGCCAGCAGCCAAGAAGGAGAACTGTTTTTT.

The CDR3 DNA reads as TGCGCCAGCAGCTTGTCTAATGAGCAGTTCTTC. This gives the protein CASSLSNEQFF. The chain has TRBV5-1 and TRBJ2-1, with D uncertain. This CDR3 has 11 amino acids. Trimming cost V 1 base and J 7 bases, with 3 bases left between them. The V gene's germline CDR1 is SGHRS and CDR2 YFSETQ.

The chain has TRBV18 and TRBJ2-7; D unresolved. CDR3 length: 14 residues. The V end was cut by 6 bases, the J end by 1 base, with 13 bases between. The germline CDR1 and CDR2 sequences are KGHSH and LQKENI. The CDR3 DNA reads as TGTGCCAGCTCCCCCGGAGCGAATTCCTACGAGCAGTACTTC. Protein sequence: CASSPGANSYEQYF.

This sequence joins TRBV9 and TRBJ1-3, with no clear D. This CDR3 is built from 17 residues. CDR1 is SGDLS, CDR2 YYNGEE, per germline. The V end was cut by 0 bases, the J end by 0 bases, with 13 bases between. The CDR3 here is CASSVAAGGLSGNTIYF. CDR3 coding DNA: TGTGCCAGCAGCGTAGCGGCAGGAGGGCTCTCTGGAAACACCATATATTTT.

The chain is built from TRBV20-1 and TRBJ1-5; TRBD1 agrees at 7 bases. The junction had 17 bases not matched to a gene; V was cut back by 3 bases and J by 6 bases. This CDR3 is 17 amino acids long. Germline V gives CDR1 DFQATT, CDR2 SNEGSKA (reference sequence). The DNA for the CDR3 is TGCAGTGCTAGTGGTGACAGGGCCTGGAGGATTAGTCAGCCCCAGCATTTT. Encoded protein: CSASGDRAWRISQPQHF.